Below are 22 T cell receptor beta chains sequenced from a single sample in a study of shared clonotypes between healthy human individuals. Generated by immunoSEQ multiplex PCR, the TCRdb table keeps only in-frame clones and is missing some. The sample contains more than 1,200,000 clones, approximately 98.5% of which appear only once. The sequencing sample was made of naive CD4+ T cells sorted from blood. As to subset: CD45RA+ positively selected. Source of these receptors: a man in his thirties or forties in good health.

The chain carries TRBV11-2 and TRBJ2-7; D is perhaps TRBD1 (5 bases). V gave up 1 base and J gave up 6 bases, with 13 bases separating them. This CDR3 contains 14 residues. Germline values: CDR1 SGHAT, CDR2 FQNNGV. CDR3 DNA: TGTGCCAGCAGCTTAGCTTCAGGGCCCGGCGAGCAGTACTTC. This translates into CASSLASGPGEQYF.

The rearrangement joins TRBV7-8 to TRBJ1-3; D ambiguous. From germline, CDR1 is SGHVS and CDR2 FQNEAQ. This CDR3 has 16 residues. The V and J ends lost 5 bases and 1 base respectively, with 15 bases between them. CDR3 sequence reads: CASSPTAAGSGNTIYF. The CDR3 nucleotides are TGTGCCAGCAGCCCTACAGCAGCGGGGTCTGGAAACACCATATATTTT.

Worth noting for this clone: The sample has other DNA sequences that encode this CDR3 too. The chain recombines TRBV28 with TRBJ1-2; the D gene is possibly TRBD1 (6 bases). The length of the CDR3 is 12 residues. In germline, CDR1 is MDHEN, CDR2 SYDVKM. V was clipped by 3 bases and J by 8 bases, with 10 bases between them. The CDR3 DNA is TGTGCCAGCAGTTTGGCGGGGGGCGGCTACACCTTC. As protein: CASSLAGGGYTF.

The V call is TRBV5-1, the J call TRBJ2-7, with TRBD1 identical over 8 bases. Germline V gene lookup returns CDR1 SGHRS and CDR2 YFSETQ. Trimming at V came to 4 bases and at J to 2 bases, leaving 8 bases not matched to a gene. This CDR3 spans 15 amino acids. The CDR3 region is CASSQGTGPAYEQYF. CDR3 DNA: TGCGCCAGCAGCCAGGGGACAGGTCCGGCCTACGAGCAGTACTTC.

The chain is built from TRBV5-1 and TRBJ1-6; maybe TRBD1 (5 bases). CDR3 length equals 15 residues. V lost 7 bases, J lost 5 bases, and 16 bases lay in between. Germline V gene data show CDR1 as SGHRS and CDR2 as YFSETQ. The CDR3 spells CASRLGATNNSPLHF. For the CDR3, the DNA is TGCGCCAGCCGGCTTGGGGCAACGAATAATTCACCCCTCCACTTT.

Points on this clone: Distinct nucleotide sequences in the sample also encode this CDR3. This chain connects TRBV5-4 to TRBJ2-7; 12 bases map to TRBD2. Germline values: CDR1 SGHNT, CDR2 YYREEE (reference sequence). There are 14 residues in the CDR3. V lost 3 bases and J lost 5; bases outside the gene matches: 3. CDR3 region: CASSSTSGSDEQYF. CDR3 bases: TGTGCCAGCAGCTCGACTAGCGGGAGCGACGAGCAGTACTTC.

The chain uses TRBV5-4 and TRBJ2-5; 12 bases line up with TRBD2. The V gene's germline CDR1 is SGHNT and CDR2 YYREEE (reference sequence). The CDR3 extends over 15 amino acids. V lost 1 base to trimming and J lost 5 bases; unmatched junction nucleotides: 3. CDR3 DNA: TGTGCCAGCAGCTTGACTAGCGGGAGGTTGGAGACCCAGTACTTC. This encodes CASSLTSGRLETQYF.

The genes are TRBV28 and TRBJ1-4; the D gene is possibly TRBD1 (6 bases). The germline V gene encodes CDR1 MDHEN and CDR2 SYDVKM. Trimming pared 6 bases from V and 9 bases from J, leaving 23 bases between. This CDR3 region has 16 residues. Here the CDR3 DNA reads TGTGCCAGCAGGGGTACACAGGGACGGATCAATCAAAAACTGTTTTTT. Translated: CASRGTQGRINQKLFF.

The chain recombines TRBV7-6 with TRBJ2-1; D unresolved. This CDR3 region has 16 residues. Germline V gene lookup returns CDR1 SGHVS and CDR2 FNYEAQ. Trimming removed 6 bases at V and 0 bases at J, with 15 bases between. CDR3 DNA sequence: TGTGCCAGCAGTCCGGAAGTCTCCATCTCCTACAATGAGCAGTTCTTC. Amino acid sequence: CASSPEVSISYNEQFF.

The chain couples TRBV27 to TRBJ2-7, with D possibly matching TRBD2 (6 bases). The CDR3 is 15 amino acids. V shed 7 bases and J shed 8 bases, with 24 bases lying between them. Germline V gene lookup returns CDR1 MNHEY and CDR2 SMNVEV (reference sequence). The CDR3 spells CASTNLAGRHAQQYF. The CDR3 DNA sequence: TGTGCCAGCACCAACCTCGCGGGACGGCACGCACAGCAGTACTTC.

This rearrangement joins TRBV5-4 to TRBJ2-3, with TRBD1 as a possible D gene (6 bases). The V and J ends lost 4 bases and 0 bases respectively, with 12 bases between them. CDR3 length: 15 amino acids. Germline CDR1 and CDR2: SGHNT and YYREEE (reference sequence). This CDR3 is CASSPTGSSTDTQYF. As DNA, the CDR3 is TGTGCCAGCAGCCCAACAGGGAGTAGCACAGATACGCAGTATTTT. Variable domain in full (rest from reference TRBV5-4 and TRBJ2-3): ETGVTQSPTHLIKTRGQQVTLRCSSQSGHNTVSWYQQALGQGPQFIFQYYREEENGRGNFPPRFSGLQFPNYSSELNVNALELDDSALYLCASSPTGSSTDTQYFGPGTRLTVL.

The V and J genes are TRBV7-9 and TRBJ2-1; 7 nucleotides agree with TRBD2. V dropped 6 bases and J dropped 7; count of bases not matched to a gene: 6. CDR3 length: 13 amino acids. From germline, CDR1 is SEHNR and CDR2 FQNEAQ (reference sequence). The DNA for the CDR3 is TGTGCCAGCAGTCAGACTAGCTTTAATGAGCAGTTCTTC. It specifies CASSQTSFNEQFF.

This sequence joins TRBV5-6 and TRBJ2-7; D unresolved. This CDR3 region has 15 residues. The ends were cut back, 4 bases at V and 2 bases at J, with 16 bases in the middle. CDR1 is SGHDT, CDR2 YYEEEE, per germline. DNA of the CDR3: TGTGCCAGCAGCCCGTCCACGACCTCAACCTACGAGCAGTACTTC. Translation: CASSPSTTSTYEQYF. The full variable domain, its missing parts supplied by reference TRBV5-6 and TRBJ2-7, is DAGVTQSPTHLIKTRGQQVTLRCSPKSGHDTVSWYQQALGQGPQFIFQYYEEEERQRGNFPDRFSGHQFPNYSSELNVNALLLGDSALYLCASSPSTTSTYEQYFGPGTRLTVT.

This clone was counted only a few times. This chain links TRBV27 with TRBJ2-7; 7 bases are a match to TRBD1. This CDR3 contains 15 residues. Germline loops: CDR1 MNHEY, CDR2 SMNVEV (reference sequence). Trimming took 5 bases from V and 2 from J; bases not matched to a gene: 9. The CDR3 sequence is CASSTTRQGTYEQYF. The CDR3 DNA follows: TGTGCCAGCAGTACCACTCGACAGGGTACCTACGAGCAGTACTTC.

The gene calls are TRBV7-6 and TRBJ2-1; 12 bases line up with TRBD2. The CDR3 is 16 amino acids. J gave up 10 bases and V 2 bases, and 9 bases lay outside the gene matches. Per the germline V gene, CDR1 is SGHVS and CDR2 is FNYEAQ. The CDR3 region has the DNA TGTGCCAGCAGCTTAAGGGAGCTAGCGGGAGGGCGAGAGCAGTTCTTC. Protein: CASSLRELAGGREQFF.

This sequence joins TRBV7-3 and TRBJ2-3; D is ambiguous. The CDR3 consists of 15 residues. The V end lost 3 bases, the J end lost 0 bases, and 10 bases lay between the germline ends. Germline CDR1 is SGHTA and CDR2 is FQGTGA. The CDR3 DNA reads as TGTGCCAGCAGCTTCCTCGGCGGTAGCACAGATACGCAGTATTTT. It encodes CASSFLGGSTDTQYF.

The chain couples TRBV28 to TRBJ2-7; no reliable D call. CDR3 length: 13 residues. Trimming removed 4 bases at V and 6 bases at J, with 13 bases between. In germline, CDR1 is MDHEN, CDR2 SYDVKM. CDR3 in amino acids: CASSSPSIREQYF. The DNA for the CDR3 is TGTGCCAGCAGTTCGCCAAGTATACGCGAGCAGTACTTC.

The chain employs TRBV6-1 and TRBJ1-4; D gene unclear. Germline CDR1 MNHNS, CDR2 SASEGT. Deletions cut 7 bases from V and 5 bases from J, with 17 bases between. The CDR3 is 15 residues long. The DNA of the CDR3 is TGTGCCAGCATTCGCTTCGGGCACGGAAATGAAAAACTGTTTTTT. It codes for CASIRFGHGNEKLFF.

This chain joins TRBV5-1 and TRBJ2-7, with 10 positions matching TRBD2. CDR3 size: 15 residues. Germline CDR1 is SGHRS and CDR2 is YFSETQ. The ends lost 0 bases at V and 5 bases at J; junction bases unmatched: 5. CDR3 nucleotide sequence: TGCGCCAGCAGCTTGGGAGCGGGAGGGCCCAACGAGCAGTACTTC. Translating it yields CASSLGAGGPNEQYF.

In regard to this clone: The identical CDR3 is also encoded by other nucleotide sequences in the sample. CDR3 sequence (DNA): TGTGCCACCAGCAGAGATACAGGGGGGTACGAGCAGTACTTC. It is translated as CATSRDTGGYEQYF. This sequence joins TRBV15 and TRBJ2-7; TRBD1 agrees at 8 bases. This CDR3 spans 14 amino acids. After removal of 0 bases from V and 4 bases from J, the junction contained 2 bases not matched to a gene. Germline V gene lookup returns CDR1 LNHNV and CDR2 YYDKDF (reference sequence).

The chain is built from TRBV5-6 and TRBJ2-6; no reliable D call. Germline CDR1 reads SGHDT; CDR2 reads YYEEEE. The CDR3 runs to 14 residues. Trimming removed 2 bases from V and 2 bases from J, with 5 bases in between. The DNA of the CDR3 is TGTGCCAGCAGCTTCGGAGCTGGGGCCAACGTCCTGACTTTC. Its protein product is CASSFGAGANVLTF.

V gene TRBV28 combines with J gene TRBJ2-1, with TRBD1 identical over 9 bases. Trimming removed 8 bases from V and 9 bases from J; junction bases left unmatched: 11. The germline gives CDR1 MDHEN, CDR2 SYDVKM. The CDR3 length is 14 residues. CDR3 nucleotide sequence: TGTGCCAGCGTAGTGGGGACAGGGCTTAGTGAGCAGTTCTTC. Translated: CASVVGTGLSEQFF.